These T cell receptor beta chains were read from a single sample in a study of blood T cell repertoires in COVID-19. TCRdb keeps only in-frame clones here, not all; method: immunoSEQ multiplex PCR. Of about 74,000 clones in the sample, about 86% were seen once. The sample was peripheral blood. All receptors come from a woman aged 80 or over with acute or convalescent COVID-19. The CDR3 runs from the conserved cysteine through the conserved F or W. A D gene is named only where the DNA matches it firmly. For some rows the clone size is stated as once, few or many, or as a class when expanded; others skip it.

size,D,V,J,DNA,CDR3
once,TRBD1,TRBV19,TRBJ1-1,TGTGCCAGTAGCAGGGGACAGGCGGGGAACACTGAAGCTTTCTTT,CASSRGQAGNTEAFF
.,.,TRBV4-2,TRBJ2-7,TGTGCCAGCAGCCGCGGGACTGGGGCCGAGCAGTACTTC,CASSRGTGAEQYF
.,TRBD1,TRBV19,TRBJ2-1,TGTGCCAGTAGTGTCTGGACAGGGGACAATGAGCAGTTCTTC,CASSVWTGDNEQFF
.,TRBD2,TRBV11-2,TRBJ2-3,TGTGCCAGCAGCTTTAGCGGGAATGGAGATACGCAGTATTTT,CASSFSGNGDTQYF
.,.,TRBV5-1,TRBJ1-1,TGCGCCAGCAGCTTGGGCGGGTCGAGCACTGAAGCTTTCTTT,CASSLGGSSTEAFF
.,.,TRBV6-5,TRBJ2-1,TGTGCCAGCAAACTTCAGGGCACCAATGAGCAGTTCTTC,CASKLQGTNEQFF
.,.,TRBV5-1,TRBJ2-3,TGCGCCAGCAGCTTTCAGGGGCGTGGGGATACGCAGTATTTT,CASSFQGRGDTQYF
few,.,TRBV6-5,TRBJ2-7,TGTGCCAGCGGGTTGGCACCGCAGGGGACCTACGAGCAGTACTTC,CASGLAPQGTYEQYF
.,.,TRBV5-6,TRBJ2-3,TGTGCCAGCACCTCTGCTCTAACGAGACAGTATTTT,CASTSALTRQYF
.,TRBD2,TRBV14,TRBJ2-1,TGTGCCAGCAGTTTTCGGACTAGCGGGAGAGTAAGCTACAATGAGCAGTTCTTC,CASSFRTSGRVSYNEQFF
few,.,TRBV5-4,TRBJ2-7,TGTGCCAGCAGCTTGGAACAGGGATCCTACGAGCAGTACTTC,CASSLEQGSYEQYF
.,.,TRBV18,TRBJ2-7,TGTGCCAGCTCACCGACAGGAGACCCCTACGAGCAGTACTTC,CASSPTGDPYEQYF
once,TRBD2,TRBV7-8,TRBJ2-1,TGTGCCAGCAGCTTAGCGCTAGGACTAGCCTACAATGAGCAGTTCTTC,CASSLALGLAYNEQFF
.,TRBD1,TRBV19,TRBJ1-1,TGTGCCAGTAGTATTATTGGGACAGGGTTTGCTGAAGCTTTCTTT,CASSIIGTGFAEAFF
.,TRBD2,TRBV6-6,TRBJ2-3,TGTGCCAGCAGGGTCGGGGGGAGCACAGATACGCAGTATTTT,CASRVGGSTDTQYF
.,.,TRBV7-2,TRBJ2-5,TGTGCCAGCAGCTTAGCTAGCGGAACCACGGGGGAGACCCAGTACTTC,CASSLASGTTGETQYF
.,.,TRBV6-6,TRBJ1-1,TGTGCCAGCAGTGCTAAGACTGAAGCTTTCTTT,CASSAKTEAFF
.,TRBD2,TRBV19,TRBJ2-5,TGTGCCAGTAGTAATAGCGGGGGGCACCGGGAGACCCAGTACTTC,CASSNSGGHRETQYF
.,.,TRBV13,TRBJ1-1,TGTGCCAGCAGCCGGGGTCAGCCGAACACTGAAGCTTTCTTT,CASSRGQPNTEAFF
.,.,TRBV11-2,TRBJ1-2,TGTGCCAGCAGCTCGGGGGGAGGCTATGGCTACACCTTC,CASSSGGGYGYTF
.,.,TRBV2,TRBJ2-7,TGTGCCAGCAGTGAAGCCAGAGGAGGGGAGCAGTACTTC,CASSEARGGEQYF
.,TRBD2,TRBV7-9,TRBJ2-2,TGTGCCAGCAGTTCGAAGCGGGAGGGCCATACCGGGGAGCTGTTTTTT,CASSSKREGHTGELFF
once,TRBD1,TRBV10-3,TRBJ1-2,TGTGCCATCAGTGAGTCGACAGGGACTAACTATGGCTACACCTTC,CAISESTGTNYGYTF
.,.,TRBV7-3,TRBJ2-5,TGTGCCAGCAGCCTCGGCGGTCAGGGCTCGGAGACCCAGTACTTC,CASSLGGQGSETQYF
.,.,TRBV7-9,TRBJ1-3,TGTGCCAGCAGCTTAGGAGGGGCAGGGGCTGTCTCTGGAAACACCATATATTTT,CASSLGGAGAVSGNTIYF
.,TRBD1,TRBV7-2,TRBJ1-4,TGTGCCAGCAGACGTCAGGGACAGGGGGCTGAAAAACTGTTTTTT,CASRRQGQGAEKLFF
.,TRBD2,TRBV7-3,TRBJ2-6,TGTGCCAGCAGCTTAGGGCTAGCGGGAGCCGGGGCCAACGTCCTGACTTTC,CASSLGLAGAGANVLTF
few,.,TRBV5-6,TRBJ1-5,TGTGCCAGCAGCTTAGGACAGATAAGCAATCAGCCCCAGCATTTT,CASSLGQISNQPQHF
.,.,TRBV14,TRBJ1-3,TGTGCCAGCAGCCGCCAGGGGTTTGGAAACACCATATATTTT,CASSRQGFGNTIYF
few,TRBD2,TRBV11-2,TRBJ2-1,TGTGCCAGCAGCTTAGTACCTTCAACTAGCGCAGGCTACAATGAGCAGTTCTTC,CASSLVPSTSAGYNEQFF
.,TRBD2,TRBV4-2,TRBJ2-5,TGTGCCAGCAGCCAAGTAGGACTAGCGGGGGGCCAAGAGACCCAGTACTTC,CASSQVGLAGGQETQYF
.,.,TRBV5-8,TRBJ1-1,TGTGCCAGCAGCGTAATAAACAGGAACACTGAAGCTTTCTTT,CASSVINRNTEAFF
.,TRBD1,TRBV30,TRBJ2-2,TGTGCCTGGAATCCAGGGGGCACCGGCGGGGAGCTGTTTTTT,CAWNPGGTGGELFF
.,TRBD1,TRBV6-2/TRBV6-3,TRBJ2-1,TGTGCCAGCAGCCCCGGGACAGCCTACAATGAGCAGTTCTTC,CASSPGTAYNEQFF
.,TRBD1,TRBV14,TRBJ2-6,TGTGCCAGCAGCCAATCGGCCCGGGACAGGGGGCTCGGGGCCAACGTCCTGACTTTC,CASSQSARDRGLGANVLTF
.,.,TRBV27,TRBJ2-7,TGTGCCAGCAGTTTTCGGATAGCGGTGAGCTCCTACGAGCAGTACTTC,CASSFRIAVSSYEQYF
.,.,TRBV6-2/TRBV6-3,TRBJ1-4,TGTGCCAGCAGTTACCAGGACACCAACTATGATGAAAAACTGTTTTTT,CASSYQDTNYDEKLFF
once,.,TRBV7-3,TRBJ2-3,TGTGCCAGCAGCTTAAATAAGGGAGACACGCAGTATTTT,CASSLNKGDTQYF
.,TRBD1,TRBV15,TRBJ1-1,TGTGCCACCAGCAGACCCGGGACAGGGAACACTGAAGCTTTCTTT,CATSRPGTGNTEAFF